The 13 T cell receptor beta chains below come from one sample, sequenced in a study of control samples from healthy donors and cancer patients. Produced via immunoSEQ multiplex PCR; TCRdb's table is partial and in-frame only. The sample has 100,000 to 130,000 clones; about 80% are singletons. Input material: blood. These receptor sequences come from a man younger than 30 in good health.

CDR3 nucleotides: TGTGCCATCAGTGGGGGACAATGGATAGAGCAGTACTTC. Protein: CAISGGQWIEQYF. This chain uses TRBV10-3 with TRBJ2-7; D is perhaps TRBD1 (6 bases). The CDR3 loop spans 13 amino acids. CDR1 and CDR2 from the germline V gene are ENHRY and SYGVKD. V lost 4 bases, J lost 7 bases, and 14 bases lay in between.

The chain links TRBV14 to TRBJ2-3; the match to TRBD2 covers 9 bases. This CDR3 region has 19 residues. Germline values: CDR1 SGHDN, CDR2 FVKESK. J gave up 1 base and V 0 bases, and 11 bases lay outside the gene matches. The CDR3 coding sequence is TGTGCCAGCAGCCAAGAAAGTGGCGGGGGGGTATTGGGCACAGATACGCAGTATTTT. This encodes CASSQESGGGVLGTDTQYF.

This clone was found a few times. At the DNA level, this CDR3 is encoded by other sequences in the same sample as well. The V call is TRBV6-5, the J call TRBJ2-7, with TRBD2 identical over 8 bases. This CDR3 contains 15 residues. V was clipped by 6 bases and J by 3 bases; unmatched bases: 10. The V gene's germline CDR1 is MNHEY and CDR2 SVGAGI. CDR3 loop: CASSRKTSGGYEQYF. The DNA of the CDR3 is TGTGCCAGCAGCCGGAAGACAAGCGGGGGCTACGAGCAGTACTTC.

The genes are TRBV7-9 and TRBJ2-3; 10 nucleotides match TRBD2. CDR3 length equals 18 residues. Losses at the gene ends were 0 bases for V and 1 base for J; bases not matched to a gene: 7. The V gene's germline CDR1 is SEHNR and CDR2 FQNEAQ (reference sequence). CDR3 coding DNA: TGTGCCAGCAGCTTAGCGCTCCTCACTAGCGGGGGCACAGATACGCAGTATTTT. It is translated as CASSLALLTSGGTDTQYF.

The count of this clone is one. The V call is TRBV27, the J call TRBJ1-1; TRBD1 agrees at 8 bases. The germline gives CDR1 MNHEY, CDR2 SMNVEV (reference sequence). This CDR3 spans 16 amino acids. The V and J ends lost 0 bases and 3 bases, in that order; junction bases with no gene match: 6. CDR3 bases: TGTGCCAGCAGTTTATCGGGGACAGGTATGTACACTGAAGCTTTCTTT. Translation gives CASSLSGTGMYTEAFF.

This clone has only one observation. V and J are TRBV7-2 and TRBJ2-7; 11 bases are a match to TRBD2. The CDR3 runs 15 residues. With V trimmed by 2 bases and J by 3 bases, 3 bases remained unmatched. Germline CDR1 reads SGHTA; CDR2 reads FQGNSA. The CDR3 reads CASSLSLAGGYEQYV. In DNA form, the CDR3 reads TGTGCCAGCAGCTTAAGCCTAGCGGGGGGCTACGAGCAGTACGTC.

The rearrangement uses TRBV6-4 and TRBJ1-2, with D uncertain. The CDR3 runs to 13 residues. Germline V gene lookup returns CDR1 MRHNA and CDR2 SNTAGT. V shed 8 bases and J shed 2 bases, with 12 bases lying between them. In DNA form, the CDR3 reads TGTGCCAGCCCGGGGAAGGGCAACTATGGCTACACCTTC. This codes for CASPGKGNYGYTF.

The chain couples TRBV28 to TRBJ1-5, with 7 nucleotides matching TRBD1. Germline trimming cut 9 bases from V and 2 bases from J; bases unmatched to any gene: 1. This CDR3 is built from 12 residues. The germline gives CDR1 MDHEN, CDR2 SYDVKM. This chain's CDR3 is CASQGGNQPQHF. In DNA form, the CDR3 reads TGTGCCAGTCAGGGGGGCAATCAGCCCCAGCATTTT. Full variable domain (remainder filled in from reference TRBV28 and TRBJ1-5): DVKVTQSSRYLVKRTGEKVFLECVQDMDHENMFWYRQDPGLGLRLIYFSYDVKMKEKGDIPEGYSVSREKKERFSLILESASTNQTSMYLCASQGGNQPQHFGDGTRLSIL.

The chain combines TRBV4-1 with TRBJ2-1; D remains unclear. Germline CDR1 is MGHRA and CDR2 is YSYEKL. This CDR3 spans 11 amino acids. The germline V and J ends were trimmed by 4 bases and 4 bases, with 2 bases remaining between them. In DNA, the CDR3 is TGCGCCAGCAGCCGATACAATGAGCAGTTCTTC. It codes for CASSRYNEQFF.

The chain uses TRBV19 and TRBJ1-1; a weak D match, TRBD1 (6 bases). The CDR3 loop spans 14 amino acids. Trimming removed 5 bases at V and 5 bases at J, with 15 bases between. Per germline, CDR1 LNHDA and CDR2 SQIVND (reference sequence). Here the CDR3 reads CASSSQGGGTEAFF. The CDR3 nucleotides read TGTGCCAGTAGTTCACAGGGAGGGGGGACTGAAGCTTTCTTT.

V gene TRBV6-4 combines with J gene TRBJ2-2; a weak D match, TRBD2 (5 bases). The CDR3 has 14 residues. Germline V gene lookup returns CDR1 MRHNA and CDR2 SNTAGT. The V end lost 8 bases, the J end lost 7 bases, and 17 bases lay between the germline ends. CDR3 sequence: CASPGKKGDGELFF. The CDR3 nucleotides are TGTGCCAGCCCCGGGAAGAAGGGTGACGGGGAGCTGTTTTTT.

The J gene is TRBJ1-1, the V gene TRBV6-5; D is possibly TRBD1 (6 bases). Germline V gene data show CDR1 as MNHEY and CDR2 as SVGAGI. V gave up 8 bases and J gave up 4 bases, with 14 bases separating them. CDR3 length: 13 amino acids. CDR3: CASRGGSSTEAFF. The CDR3 DNA reads TGTGCCAGCCGGGGGGGCTCGAGCACTGAAGCTTTCTTT.

The rearrangement links TRBV5-1 to TRBJ2-3, with 14 positions matching TRBD2. Germline V gene data show CDR1 as SGHRS and CDR2 as YFSETQ. This CDR3 has 17 residues. The junction had 9 bases not matched to a gene; V was cut back by 3 bases and J by 6 bases. The CDR3 region is CASSWGGLAGAPDTQYF. The CDR3 DNA reads as TGCGCCAGCAGCTGGGGGGGACTAGCGGGGGCCCCCGATACGCAGTATTTT.